The 8 T cell receptor beta chains in this list originate from one sample, sequenced in a study of cytotoxic CD8 clonotypes in ibrutinib-treated CLL. Generated by immunoSEQ multiplex PCR, the TCRdb table keeps only in-frame clones and is missing some. This table holds approximately 190,000 clones, more than 75% found once. The sequenced sample was PBMCs, obtained after 12 months of ibrutinib treatment. These receptors were collected from a human donor with chronic lymphocytic leukemia.

The gene calls are TRBV27 and TRBJ2-2; 7 bases line up with TRBD2. The CDR3 loop spans 16 amino acids. V dropped 2 bases and J dropped 6; count of bases not matched to a gene: 9. Germline V gives CDR1 MNHEY, CDR2 SMNVEV (reference sequence). The CDR3 spells CASSLVWGGRSGELFF. As DNA, the CDR3 is TGTGCCAGCAGTTTAGTCTGGGGGGGAAGGTCCGGGGAGCTGTTTTTT.

This clone showed up just once. This CDR3 reads CASLNSYEQYF. The CDR3 nucleotides read TGTGCCAGCCTTAACTCCTACGAGCAGTACTTC. The chain has TRBV2 and TRBJ2-7, with D unclear. Trimming took off 8 bases at V and 0 bases at J, with 5 bases between the two ends. The CDR3 is 11 amino acids. Per the germline V gene, CDR1 is SNHLY and CDR2 is FYNNEI.

The V and J genes are TRBV18 and TRBJ1-4; D is perhaps TRBD1 (5 bases). There are 14 residues in the CDR3. CDR1 KGHSH and CDR2 LQKENI come from the germline V gene. Trimming took off 6 bases at V and 6 bases at J, with 14 bases between the two ends. Here the CDR3 DNA reads TGTGCCAGCTCCTCCCGGGGCGGTGATGAAAAACTGTTTTTT. Translating gives CASSSRGGDEKLFF. The whole variable domain, filled in from reference TRBV18 and TRBJ1-4, reads NAGVMQNPRHLVRRRGQEARLRCSPMKGHSHVYWYRQLPEEGLKFMVYLQKENIIDESGMPKERFSAEFPKEGPSILRIQQVVRGDSAAYFCASSSRGGDEKLFFGSGTQLSVL.

The chain has TRBV5-1 and TRBJ2-5; D gene uncertain. The CDR3 length is 14 residues. V lost 2 bases to trimming and J lost 2 bases, with 10 bases between them. Germline values: CDR1 SGHRS, CDR2 YFSETQ. CDR3 loop: CASSFSPAQETQYF. The CDR3 region has the DNA TGCGCCAGCAGCTTCAGCCCTGCACAAGAGACCCAGTACTTC.

In DNA, the CDR3 is TGTGCCAGCAGTTGGGACAACGACAATGAGCAGTTCTTC. Residues: CASSWDNDNEQFF. The chain couples TRBV6-5 to TRBJ2-1; D is possibly TRBD1 (6 bases). V was cut by 4 bases and J by 5 bases, with 9 bases left in between. Germline CDR1 reads MNHEY; CDR2 reads SVGAGI. This CDR3 spans 13 amino acids.

The chain couples TRBV6-6 to TRBJ2-7; 7 bases are a match to TRBD1. Germline CDR1 reads MNHNY; CDR2 reads SVGAGI (reference sequence). The CDR3 consists of 14 residues. J lost 3 bases, V lost 6 bases, and 8 bases had no gene match. For the CDR3, the DNA is TGTGCCAGCAGAGACATCGGGACAGTCTACGAGCAGTACTTC. Protein sequence: CASRDIGTVYEQYF.

The rearrangement joins TRBV5-8 to TRBJ2-7, with D tentatively TRBD1 or TRBD2 (5 bases each). Trimming shortened V by 5 bases and J by 2 bases, and 14 bases separated the two germline ends. Germline CDR1 SGHTS, CDR2 YDEGEE. The CDR3 loop spans 14 amino acids. CDR3 in amino acids: CASSRVKGPYEQYF. CDR3 in DNA: TGTGCCAGCAGTCGGGTAAAGGGACCCTACGAGCAGTACTTC.

This chain uses TRBV25-1 with TRBJ1-1; D ambiguous. V gave up 4 bases and J gave up 4 bases, with 16 bases separating them. The CDR3 is made up of 15 amino acids. CDR1 is MGHDK, CDR2 SYGVNS, per germline. CDR3 nucleotides: TGTGCCAGCAGTGGGGAGGGCTCGACTCGCACTGAAGCTTTCTTT. This translates into CASSGEGSTRTEAFF.